This entry features one T cell receptor beta chain sequence. Antigen: not known. Before the COVID-19 pandemic, during about 2010-2018, CD4+ T cells were taken from unexposed donors. Naive and memory CD4+ T cells were separated from cryopreserved PBMCs. This sample is drawn from a study of CD4 T cells in relation to SARS-CoV-2 and coronaviruses. Broader study findings: In about 65% of donors, memory CD4+ clonotypes crossrecognized SARS-CoV-2 and at least one common cold coronavirus spike.

Uncultured naive and memory CD4+ T cells supplied DNA for deep TCR-beta sequencing. Produced via immunoSEQ multiplex PCR; TCRdb's table is partial and in-frame only. Of some 65,000 clones detected, more than 75% appear once; the ten largest clones hold about 1.6%. The sequenced material came from memory CD4+ T cells from PBMCs. The clonotype comes from a human donor in good health.

CDR3 coding DNA: TGTGCCACCAGTGACCCTAGACAGGGTGACACTGAAGCTTTCTTT. This sequence encodes CATSDPRQGDTEAFF. V usage is TRBV24-1 and J usage is TRBJ1-1; 7 nucleotides line up with TRBD1. In germline, CDR1 is KGHDR, CDR2 SFDVKD. This CDR3 spans 15 amino acids. The J segment lost 3 bases and the V segment lost 4 bases, leaving 7 bases of the junction unmatched.